A selection of T cell receptor beta chains follows, all from one sample in a study of OX40 agonist ivuxolimab in advanced cancers. The data were produced by immunoSEQ multiplex PCR, yet TCRdb's version contains in-frame clones alone and is incomplete. The sample yields about 69,000 clones, 91% seen once. This material consisted of CD4+ or CD8+ T cells sorted from blood, taken in a trial of the OX40 agonist ivuxolimab. The source of these receptors is an adult with an advanced solid tumor such as melanoma, head and neck, liver or kidney cancer. Each CDR3 is given with its conserved first and last residue. The order of the fields is V gene, J gene, D gene, clone size, CDR3 DNA, CDR3 protein. A D gene is named only where the DNA matches it firmly. Rows give clone size only sometimes, using once, few, many, or a class for an expanded clone.

V gene: TRBV5-1
J gene: TRBJ1-2
D gene: .
clone size: .
CDR3 DNA: TGCGCCAGCAGCTTGGACAGGGAGAGCTACACCTTC
CDR3 protein: CASSLDRESYTF

V gene: TRBV5-1
J gene: TRBJ2-5
D gene: .
clone size: once
CDR3 DNA: TGCGCCAGCAGCTTTCGGACCGAACAAGAGACCCAGTACTTC
CDR3 protein: CASSFRTEQETQYF

V gene: TRBV28
J gene: TRBJ1-2
D gene: .
clone size: .
CDR3 DNA: TGTGCCAGCAGTGCCCCGGGGCGGTACTATGGCTACACCTTC
CDR3 protein: CASSAPGRYYGYTF

V gene: TRBV28
J gene: TRBJ1-1
D gene: .
clone size: .
CDR3 DNA: TGTGCCAGCAGTTTTCCCGGGGGGGTTGAGACTGAAGCTTTCTTT
CDR3 protein: CASSFPGGVETEAFF

V gene: TRBV5-6
J gene: TRBJ1-2
D gene: .
clone size: .
CDR3 DNA: TGTGCCAGCAGCCCTCGGGACACAATTAACTATGGCTACACCTTC
CDR3 protein: CASSPRDTINYGYTF

V gene: TRBV19
J gene: TRBJ2-6
D gene: TRBD1
clone size: .
CDR3 DNA: TGTGCCAGTAGTATAGATCTATGGGGACAGCTCTCTGGGGCCAACGTCCTGACTTTC
CDR3 protein: CASSIDLWGQLSGANVLTF

V gene: TRBV5-1
J gene: TRBJ1-2
D gene: .
clone size: .
CDR3 DNA: TGCGCCAGCAGCTTAGCCCCGAACTATGGCTACACCTTC
CDR3 protein: CASSLAPNYGYTF

V gene: TRBV6-1
J gene: TRBJ2-1
D gene: TRBD2
clone size: .
CDR3 DNA: TGTGCCAGCAGTAAGGGACTAGCGGGAGGCTATGAGCAGTTCTTC
CDR3 protein: CASSKGLAGGYEQFF

V gene: TRBV5-5
J gene: TRBJ1-1
D gene: TRBD1
clone size: .
CDR3 DNA: TGTGCCAGCAGCGTCACAGGGGCCCTGAACACTGAAGCTTTCTTT
CDR3 protein: CASSVTGALNTEAFF

V gene: TRBV25-1
J gene: TRBJ1-6
D gene: TRBD1
clone size: .
CDR3 DNA: TGTGCCAGCAGCGACAGGGTGAGCTCACCCCTCCACTTT
CDR3 protein: CASSDRVSSPLHF

V gene: TRBV12-5
J gene: TRBJ1-1
D gene: .
clone size: .
CDR3 DNA: TGTGCTAGTGGTTCCTACCTTGGAGGGTACGCTGAAGCTTTCTTT
CDR3 protein: CASGSYLGGYAEAFF

V gene: TRBV7-8
J gene: TRBJ1-2
D gene: TRBD1
clone size: .
CDR3 DNA: TGTGCCAGCACCAGGGGACAGGGGGCGATCTATGGCTACACCTTC
CDR3 protein: CASTRGQGAIYGYTF

V gene: TRBV5-1
J gene: TRBJ2-7
D gene: TRBD1
clone size: .
CDR3 DNA: TGCGCCAGCAGCTTGGATGGGACAGGGGGCGCTTATGGCGAGCAGTACTTC
CDR3 protein: CASSLDGTGGAYGEQYF

V gene: TRBV5-4
J gene: TRBJ2-5
D gene: TRBD1
clone size: .
CDR3 DNA: TGTGCCAGCAGGGGCGGACAGGGTAGTGGGACCCAGTACTTC
CDR3 protein: CASRGGQGSGTQYF

V gene: TRBV6-5
J gene: TRBJ1-1
D gene: .
clone size: .
CDR3 DNA: TGTGCCAGCAGTTACTCGGGAAGGGGACTTGAAGCTTTCTTT
CDR3 protein: CASSYSGRGLEAFF

V gene: TRBV10-3
J gene: TRBJ2-2
D gene: TRBD1
clone size: .
CDR3 DNA: TGTGCCATCAGGGATCGGACAGGGGCCTCCACCGGGGAGCTGTTTTTT
CDR3 protein: CAIRDRTGASTGELFF

V gene: TRBV5-1
J gene: TRBJ1-1
D gene: TRBD1
clone size: .
CDR3 DNA: TGCGCCAGCAGCTTGAAGGATAGACAGGGGGGTCCCATGAACACTGAAGCTTTCTTT
CDR3 protein: CASSLKDRQGGPMNTEAFF